Presented here are 15 T cell receptor beta chains from one specimen sequenced in a study of blood T cells in healthy people across ages. Combining a sample-barcoded 5' primer with a J-beta primer mix, a second PCR ran for roughly 6 to 11 cycles. A single record per CDR3 protein comes from TCRdb applying MiXCR to the 5' RACE reads. Altogether 600,000 to 1,000,000 distinct CDR3 sequences are present, 58% being singletons, with the ten largest covering 20% to 25%. The sequencing input was blood. These TCRs come from a man aged 25 to 40 in good health.

V and J are TRBV29-1 and TRBJ2-4; D is undetermined. Judging by the DNA end, TRBJ2-7 fits better; the J call may be wrong. Germline-derived CDR1 and CDR2 are SQVTM and ANQGSEA. The CDR3 runs 13 residues. The CDR3 bases are TGCAGCGTTGAGTCTGACACCAACTACGAGCAGTACTTC. It encodes CSVESDTNYEQYF.

The chain uses TRBV7-2 and TRBJ2-1, with 13 bases that match TRBD2. This CDR3 has 17 amino acids. Germline-derived CDR1 and CDR2 are SGHTA and FQGNSA. The junction had 12 bases not matched to a gene; V was cut back by 5 bases and J by 8 bases. This chain's CDR3 is CASSPIWTSGGMDEQFF. The CDR3 DNA is TGTGCCAGCAGCCCCATCTGGACTAGCGGGGGAATGGATGAGCAGTTCTTC.

This chain joins TRBV29-1 and TRBJ2-3, with a weak D call TRBD2 (5 bases). Trimming removed 0 bases at V and 2 bases at J, with 21 bases between. CDR3 length equals 18 residues. Per the germline V gene, CDR1 is SQVTM and CDR2 is ANQGSEA. CDR3 nucleotide sequence: TGCAGCGTTGAAGAGGACTCCACATTCGAGTTTACCACAGATACGCAGTATTTT. It encodes CSVEEDSTFEFTTDTQYF.

This clonotype has ten or more counts. This sequence joins TRBV12-3 or TRBV12-4 and TRBJ2-3; 7 bases match TRBD2. The CDR3 spans 14 residues. After removal of 3 bases from V and 4 bases from J, the junction contained 4 bases not matched to a gene. CDR3 region: CASSFGGRADTQYF. The CDR3 DNA reads TGTGCCAGCAGTTTCGGGGGGAGAGCAGATACGCAGTATTTT.

This chain joins TRBV20-1 and TRBJ2-7, with D unclear. The end of the DNA is better explained by TRBJ2-5, so the J call may be wrong. The CDR3 is made up of 14 amino acids. Per the germline V gene, CDR1 is DFQATT and CDR2 is SNEGSKA (reference sequence). The CDR3 is CSARYLGLAETQYF. Here the CDR3 DNA reads TGCAGTGCTAGGTATTTGGGTCTCGCGGAGACCCAGTACTTC.

The chain is built from TRBV27 and TRBJ2-5; D remains unclear. Germline CDR1 reads MNHEY; CDR2 reads SMNVEV (reference sequence). V lost 4 bases to trimming and J lost 1 base, with 10 bases between them. The CDR3 loop spans 14 amino acids. CDR3: CASSSESAQETQYF. CDR3 in DNA: TGTGCCAGCAGTTCCGAATCGGCCCAAGAGACCCAGTACTTC.

This clonotype has only one observation. This chain connects TRBV3-1 to TRBJ2-7; 9 bases are a match to TRBD2. The CDR3 loop spans 15 amino acids. V lost 5 bases and J lost 5; bases outside the gene matches: 10. Germline values: CDR1 LGHDT, CDR2 YNNKEL (reference sequence). As DNA, the CDR3 is TGTGCCAGCAGCGAGAGAACTAGCGGGCGGAACGAGCAGTACTTC. Translated, it gives CASSERTSGRNEQYF.

V usage is TRBV11-2 and J usage is TRBJ2-4, with D perhaps TRBD1 or TRBD2 (5 bases each). The DNA end is a closer match to TRBJ2-7, so the J assignment may be wrong. This CDR3 region has 15 residues. Germline CDR1 reads SGHAT; CDR2 reads FQNNGV. The CDR3 nucleotides are TGTGCCAGCAGCTGGACCCCCGGGGCGGCCTACGAGCAGTACTTC. As protein: CASSWTPGAAYEQYF.

The V call is TRBV25-1, the J call TRBJ2-7, with D perhaps matching TRBD2 (5 bases). Germline V lookup: CDR1 MGHDK, CDR2 SYGVNS. This CDR3 spans 15 amino acids. V dropped 6 bases and J dropped 2 bases, with 17 bases sitting between them. CDR3 amino acids: CASSPWRSRPYEQYF. CDR3 sequence (DNA): TGTGCCAGCAGCCCATGGAGGAGTAGGCCCTACGAGCAGTACTTC.

V and J are TRBV20-1 and TRBJ2-5, with a possible D match to TRBD2 (6 bases). Germline CDR1 DFQATT, CDR2 SNEGSKA (reference sequence). The V end lost 8 bases, the J end lost 1 base, and 20 bases lay between the germline ends. The CDR3 loop spans 15 amino acids. CDR3 loop: CSPRDGRGSQETQYF. CDR3 sequence (DNA): TGCAGTCCCAGGGACGGGCGGGGATCCCAAGAGACCCAGTACTTC.

The V gene is TRBV7-2, the J gene TRBJ2-5; D remains unclear. The CDR3 is 12 amino acids. Germline V gives CDR1 SGHTA, CDR2 FQGNSA. The V end lost 4 bases, the J end lost 4 bases, and 7 bases lay between the germline ends. The CDR3 DNA follows: TGTGCCAGCAGCTCGATGCGAGAGACCCAGTACTTC. Amino acids: CASSSMRETQYF. Full variable domain (outside the CDR3, taken from reference TRBV7-2 and TRBJ2-5): GAGVSQSPSNKVTEKGKDVELRCDPISGHTALYWYRQSLGQGLEFLIYFQGNSAPDKSGLPSDRFSAERTGGSVSTLTIQRTQQEDSAVYLCASSSMRETQYFGPGTRLLVL.

The rearrangement joins TRBV4-2 to TRBJ2-1, with 12 bases identical to TRBD2. Per the germline V gene, CDR1 is LGHNA and CDR2 is YNFKEQ. The V segment lost 1 base and the J segment 9 bases; nucleotides outside the gene matches: 13. The CDR3 has 18 residues. The CDR3 spells CASSQGGLAGGQKGEQFF. The CDR3 coding sequence is TGTGCCAGCAGCCAAGGTGGGCTAGCGGGAGGGCAGAAGGGTGAGCAGTTCTTC.

This clonotype was found a few times. The genes are TRBV2 and TRBJ2-3; no clear D gene. This CDR3 region has 13 residues. Trimming cost V 3 bases and J 4 bases, with 8 bases left between them. Germline CDR1 SNHLY, CDR2 FYNNEI. DNA for the CDR3: TGTGCCAGCAGTGAGGAACAGTCAGATACGCAGTATTTT. This encodes CASSEEQSDTQYF.

V and J are TRBV5-1 and TRBJ2-7, with 8 bases lining up with TRBD2. The CDR3 contains 17 residues. Trimming took 4 bases from V and 7 from J; bases not matched to a gene: 19. CDR1 is SGHRS and CDR2 is YFSETQ in the germline V gene. Here the CDR3 reads CASSHQISGSELREQYF. The DNA for the CDR3 is TGCGCCAGCAGCCATCAAATAAGCGGGAGTGAGTTACGGGAGCAGTACTTC.

The chain employs TRBV15 and TRBJ2-3; tentative D call: TRBD1 (6 bases). Per the germline V gene, CDR1 is LNHNV and CDR2 is YYDKDF (reference sequence). This CDR3 has 14 residues. The germline V and J ends were trimmed by 6 bases and 2 bases, with 12 bases remaining between them. Here the CDR3 reads CATRGAKYTDTQYF. CDR3 coding DNA: TGTGCCACCAGGGGGGCGAAATACACAGATACGCAGTATTTT. The variable domain in full, completed from reference TRBV15 and TRBJ2-3, reads DAMVIQNPRYQVTQFGKPVTLSCSQTLNHNVMYWYQQKSSQAPKLLFHYYDKDFNNEADTPDNFQSRRPNTSFCFLDIRSPGLGDTAMYLCATRGAKYTDTQYFGPGTRLTVL.